A selection of T cell receptor beta chains follows, all from one sample in a study of cytomegalovirus exposure and HLA in healthy donors. The protocol was immunoSEQ multiplex PCR, while the TCRdb copy is restricted to in-frame clones and leaves out a portion. The sample holds fewer than 150,000 clones, around 77% seen once. The specimen sequenced was PBMCs. The receptors derive from a man aged 45-65 years in good health and CMV-seronegative. The CDR3 runs from the conserved cysteine through the conserved F or W. The order of the fields is V gene, J gene, D gene, clone size, CDR3 DNA, CDR3 protein. A D gene is named only where the DNA matches it firmly. Size is stated for part of the rows, as once, few or many counts, or as a class when the clone is expanded.

>TRBV19|TRBJ1-4|-|-
TGTGCCAGTAGTATGAACACCAAGGAAAAACTGTTTTTT
CASSMNTKEKLFF
>TRBV11-1|TRBJ1-3|-|-
TGTGCCAGCAGCTTTTTTTCCGAGGGAAACACCATATATTTT
CASSFFSEGNTIYF
>TRBV7-9|TRBJ2-7|-|-
TGTGCCAGCAGCTTAGATAAATCGGGGGGCAGGGGATACGAGCAGTACTTC
CASSLDKSGGRGYEQYF
>TRBV15|TRBJ1-1|TRBD1|-
TGTGCCACCAGCAGTGACAGGGCGAACACTGAAGCTTTCTTT
CATSSDRANTEAFF
>TRBV2|TRBJ2-3|TRBD1|-
TGTGCCAGCAGTGAAAGCGCGGCCAGGGGGCGGGAAGATACGCAGTATTTT
CASSESAARGREDTQYF
>TRBV5-4|TRBJ2-5|-|-
TGTGCCAGCAGCCCGGAGGGGCGGGGGACCCAGTACTTC
CASSPEGRGTQYF
>TRBV15|TRBJ2-1|TRBD2|-
TGTGCCACCAGTCAACCGGGACTAGCGGACAATGAGCAGTTCTTC
CATSQPGLADNEQFF
>TRBV15|TRBJ1-4|-|-
TGTGCCACCACGGCGAGGACAGCAATTAATGAAAAACTGTTTTTT
CATTARTAINEKLFF
>TRBV19|TRBJ1-4|-|-
TGTGCCAGTAGTCGAGGGTCAACTAATGAAAAACTGTTTTTT
CASSRGSTNEKLFF
>TRBV28|TRBJ2-7|TRBD1|-
TGTGCCAGCAGCCTGGGACAGGGGACCTCGGAGCAGTACTTC
CASSLGQGTSEQYF
>TRBV30|TRBJ1-1|-|-
TGTGCCTGGGGGAACGCGGGGGAGAAAGGTGCTTTCTTT
CAWGNAGEKGAFF
>TRBV7-6|TRBJ2-3|-|-
TGTGCCAGCAGCTTAGTGGGTGGCACTAGCAGCACAGATACGCAGTATTTT
CASSLVGGTSSTDTQYF
>TRBV7-6|TRBJ2-5|-|few
TGTGCCAGCAGCTTAGGAGCGAACCAAGAGACCCAGTACTTC
CASSLGANQETQYF
>TRBV7-9|TRBJ2-1|-|-
TGTGCCAGCAGCTTATGGGGCGGGAAGAACAATGAGCAGTTCTTC
CASSLWGGKNNEQFF
>TRBV5-1|TRBJ2-7|TRBD1|-
TGCGCCAGCCACCGGGACAGGAACTACGAGCAGTACTTC
CASHRDRNYEQYF
>TRBV10-3|TRBJ2-7|-|-
TGTGCCACTTCTCACACCTACGAGCAGTACTTC
CATSHTYEQYF
>TRBV14|TRBJ2-7|TRBD2|-
TGTGCCAGCAGCCATTCACTAGCGGATCCCTACGAGCAGTACTTC
CASSHSLADPYEQYF
>TRBV6-5|TRBJ1-1|TRBD1|-
TGTGCCAGCAGTTACTCAGGGACAGGGGACACTGAAGCTTTCTTT
CASSYSGTGDTEAFF
>TRBV2|TRBJ2-7|TRBD1|few
TGTGCCAGCAGTCCGGCCGGGACAGGGCCCTACGAGCAGTACTTC
CASSPAGTGPYEQYF
>TRBV7-7|TRBJ2-1|-|-
TGTGCTAGCAGCCTAGGCTCCCCGGGGAATGAGCAGTTCTTC
CASSLGSPGNEQFF